The entry below gives a single T cell receptor (beta chain) sequence along with its context. There are 13 residues in the CDR3. This sample is drawn from a study of T cells expressing NK-cell markers. TCRdb re-called the 5' RACE reads; every CDR3 protein appears as one record, without DNA. This sample's table has roughly 390,000 distinct CDR3 sequences. What was sequenced was blood T cells: a sorted CD56 or NKG2C T cell subset, CD4+ or CD8+ T cells, or bulk PBMC T cells (not recorded which). V usage is TRBV12-3 or TRBV12-4 and J usage is TRBJ2-1. The clonotype was recovered from a woman aged 45-59 years in good health. CDR3 residues: CASSFTFSVVQFF.